The 27 T cell receptor beta chains given below trace back to one sample, sequenced in a study of T cell responses to AZD1222 COVID-19 vaccine. Produced via immunoSEQ multiplex PCR; TCRdb's table is partial and in-frame only. The sample records about 100,000 clones, around 90% being singletons. This material consisted of peripheral blood, taken on day 0 of AZD1222 vaccination. These receptor sequences come from an adult in good health.

This rearrangement joins TRBV2 to TRBJ1-2, with D hard to call. CDR3 length equals 15 residues. V gave up 11 bases and J gave up 3 bases, with 22 bases separating them. Germline V lookup: CDR1 SNHLY, CDR2 FYNNEI. The CDR3 is CASQGPSPTDYGYTF. CDR3 nucleotide sequence: TGTGCCTCCCAAGGTCCATCGCCGACGGACTATGGCTACACCTTC.

The V gene is TRBV9, the J gene TRBJ2-7, with TRBD2 identical over 7 bases. Germline CDR1 is SGDLS and CDR2 is YYNGEE. Germline trimming cut 0 bases from V and 7 bases from J; bases unmatched to any gene: 10. This CDR3 has 15 residues. CDR3 coding DNA: TGTGCCAGCAGCGTAGTCGCCAGCGGGATCGGAGAGCAGTACTTC. It yields the protein CASSVVASGIGEQYF. Full variable domain (outside the CDR3, taken from reference TRBV9 and TRBJ2-7): DSGVTQTPKHLITATGQRVTLRCSPRSGDLSVYWYQQSLDQGLQFLIQYYNGEERAKGNILERFSAQQFPDLHSELNLSSLELGDSALYFCASSVVASGIGEQYFGPGTRLTVT.

V gene TRBV5-1 combines with J gene TRBJ1-1; the D gene is possibly TRBD1 (5 bases). This CDR3 is built from 13 residues. V lost 0 bases and J lost 4, with 7 bases in between. From germline, CDR1 is SGHRS and CDR2 YFSETQ. CDR3 nucleotide sequence: TGCGCCAGCAGCTTGGATGGGGGCACTGAAGCTTTCTTT. It specifies CASSLDGGTEAFF.

This clone has just a few counts. The chain is built from TRBV6-2 or TRBV6-3 and TRBJ1-6; D not resolved. In germline, CDR1 is MNHEY, CDR2 SVGEGT. There are 14 residues in the CDR3. Between the trimmed V and J ends, which lost 3 bases and 7 bases, there was a span of 10 bases. CDR3 loop: CASSYQIENSPLHF. DNA of the CDR3: TGTGCCAGCAGTTATCAGATAGAAAATTCACCCCTCCACTTT.

The V and J genes are TRBV18 and TRBJ2-5, with D hard to call. CDR3 length equals 14 residues. Trimming shortened V by 3 bases and J by 1 base, and 9 bases separated the two germline ends. Germline CDR1 and CDR2: KGHSH and LQKENI. The CDR3 DNA reads TGTGCCAGCTCACCGACCCCTGGCCAAGAGACCCAGTACTTC. Residues: CASSPTPGQETQYF.

This chain connects TRBV13 to TRBJ2-1, with TRBD2 matching 7 bases. Germline V CDR1 and CDR2: PRHDT, FYEKMQ (reference sequence). The CDR3 is 16 residues long. V lost 1 base to trimming and J lost 4 bases; unmatched junction nucleotides: 7. The CDR3, as DNA: TGTGCCAGCAGCTTAGTCCCTGCTAGCGGATACAATGAGCAGTTCTTC. This gives the protein CASSLVPASGYNEQFF.

This clone occurred once. The V call is TRBV5-6, the J call TRBJ2-2, with D unresolved. Germline V lookup: CDR1 SGHDT, CDR2 YYEEEE. The CDR3 covers 17 residues. The ends were cut back, 0 bases at V and 5 bases at J, with 17 bases in the middle. CDR3 sequence: CASSLVGLVQTTGELFF. Written as DNA, the CDR3 is TGTGCCAGCAGCTTGGTGGGCCTAGTTCAGACTACCGGGGAGCTGTTTTTT.

The V call is TRBV6-5, the J call TRBJ2-1; TRBD2 agrees at 10 bases. Germline V gene data show CDR1 as MNHEY and CDR2 as SVGAGI. The CDR3 consists of 14 residues. V lost 8 bases, J lost 6 bases, and 7 bases stayed unmatched. This chain's CDR3 is CASSSGRGGNEQFF. In DNA form, the CDR3 reads TGTGCCAGCTCAAGCGGGAGGGGGGGCAATGAGCAGTTCTTC.

The chain carries TRBV6-2 or TRBV6-3 and TRBJ2-7; weak D call: TRBD1 (6 bases). Germline CDR1 reads MNHEY; CDR2 reads SVGEGT. V was clipped by 4 bases and J by 0 bases, with 16 bases between them. The CDR3 runs to 16 residues. CDR3 loop: CASSSPWKGHSYEQYF. As DNA, the CDR3 is TGTGCCAGCAGTTCCCCCTGGAAGGGACACTCCTACGAGCAGTACTTC.

This sequence joins TRBV7-2 and TRBJ1-1, with D perhaps TRBD1 (5 bases). Germline assignment: CDR1 SGHTA and CDR2 FQGNSA. V shed 2 bases and J shed 1 base, with 11 bases lying between them. The CDR3 is 15 amino acids. The CDR3 here is CASSLMSQGNTEAFF. The CDR3 coding sequence is TGTGCCAGCAGCTTAATGAGCCAGGGGAACACTGAAGCTTTCTTT.

This CDR3 is CASSPGGQGLYGYTF. The CDR3 nucleotides are TGTGCCAGCAGCCCCGGTGGACAGGGCCTTTATGGCTACACCTTC. The V and J genes are TRBV3-1 (or the pseudogene TRBV3-2) and TRBJ1-2, with TRBD1 matching 8 bases. V was clipped by 4 bases and J by 5 bases; unmatched bases: 9. Per the germline V gene, CDR1 is LGHDT and CDR2 is YNNKEL (reference sequence). The CDR3 has 15 residues.

The genes are TRBV7-9 and TRBJ1-1, with D possibly matching TRBD1 (5 bases). Trimming removed 5 bases from V and 0 bases from J, with 16 bases in between. Germline V gene sequence: CDR1 SEHNR, CDR2 FQNEAQ (reference sequence). This CDR3 is built from 16 residues. The CDR3 reads CASSDDHRIMNTEAFF. CDR3 bases: TGTGCCAGCAGCGATGACCACAGGATCATGAACACTGAAGCTTTCTTT.

The rearrangement joins TRBV19 to TRBJ2-7; 11 bases map to TRBD2. Germline V gene lookup returns CDR1 LNHDA and CDR2 SQIVND (reference sequence). The CDR3 is made up of 16 amino acids. V dropped 3 bases and J dropped 7; count of bases not matched to a gene: 11. The CDR3 is CASSIWSSGRFGEQYF. The CDR3 nucleotides are TGTGCCAGTAGTATTTGGTCTAGCGGGAGGTTTGGTGAGCAGTACTTC.

In this sample, this clone turned up once. The chain is built from TRBV5-6 and TRBJ1-3, with D possibly being TRBD1 (5 bases). Germline assignment: CDR1 SGHDT and CDR2 YYEEEE. V lost 2 bases and J lost 0, with 9 bases in between. This CDR3 is built from 15 residues. The CDR3 loop reads CASSFGDLSGNTIYF. CDR3 DNA: TGTGCCAGCAGCTTCGGGGACCTCTCTGGAAACACCATATATTTT.

This clone has a single count. This sequence joins TRBV18 and TRBJ1-1; D gene uncertain. Germline CDR1 and CDR2: KGHSH and LQKENI. Trimming pared 2 bases from V and 0 bases from J, leaving 7 bases between. The CDR3 length is 14 residues. This CDR3 reads CASSPGVLNTEAFF. DNA of the CDR3: TGTGCCAGCTCACCAGGAGTACTGAACACTGAAGCTTTCTTT.

The chain has TRBV6-2 or TRBV6-3 and TRBJ2-1, with D perhaps TRBD1 (6 bases). The CDR3 runs to 17 residues. Germline V gives CDR1 MNHEY, CDR2 SVGEGT. V dropped 5 bases and J dropped 10 bases, with 27 bases sitting between them. The CDR3, as DNA: TGTGCCAGCAGTCTAGTTCTGGACCCACACCGGGACATCGAGCAGTTCTTC. This gives the protein CASSLVLDPHRDIEQFF.

The genes are TRBV19 and TRBJ2-1, with 8 bases fitting TRBD1. The V gene's germline CDR1 is LNHDA and CDR2 SQIVND (reference sequence). With V trimmed by 8 bases and J by 7 bases, 19 bases remained unmatched. The CDR3 sequence is 17 residues long. The CDR3 DNA follows: TGTGCCAGTTCCCCTTTTCGTACTGACAGGGGCCCGAATGAGCAGTTCTTC. Its translation is CASSPFRTDRGPNEQFF.

The gene calls are TRBV10-3 and TRBJ2-2; tentatively, D is TRBD1 or TRBD2 (6 bases each). The V and J ends lost 6 bases and 0 bases respectively, with 20 bases between them. CDR3 length equals 18 residues. CDR1 and CDR2 (germline): ENHRY, SYGVKD. DNA of the CDR3: TGTGCCATCAGGCGGGACACCATTGCCCTCGCGAACACCGGGGAGCTGTTTTTT. Amino acid sequence: CAIRRDTIALANTGELFF.

The gene calls are TRBV7-3 and TRBJ2-3; maybe TRBD1 (6 bases). CDR1 and CDR2 (germline): SGHTA, FQGTGA. The CDR3 is made up of 14 amino acids. The germline V and J ends were trimmed by 4 bases and 3 bases, with 11 bases remaining between them. The CDR3 here is CASSSGHMTDTQYF. The CDR3, as DNA: TGTGCCAGCAGCTCGGGACATATGACAGATACGCAGTATTTT.

The chain links TRBV19 to TRBJ1-1, with TRBD1 matching over 10 bases. This CDR3 has 14 amino acids. Trimming removed 7 bases from V and 2 bases from J; junction bases left unmatched: 4. Germline V gene sequence: CDR1 LNHDA, CDR2 SQIVND (reference sequence). CDR3 sequence (DNA): TGTGCCAGTACCCAGACAGGGGGCAACACTGAAGCTTTCTTT. This codes for CASTQTGGNTEAFF.

This clone was found a few times. This chain links TRBV28 with TRBJ2-1; D call uncertain. From germline, CDR1 is MDHEN and CDR2 SYDVKM. V was trimmed by 5 bases and J by 2 bases, leaving 7 bases between them. The CDR3 contains 13 residues. The CDR3 DNA reads as TGTGCCAGCAGTGGTAGCCCCTACAATGAGCAGTTCTTC. Amino acids: CASSGSPYNEQFF.

V and J are TRBV6-1 and TRBJ1-1; D is possibly TRBD1 (5 bases). Between the trimmed V and J ends, which lost 2 bases and 12 bases, there was a span of 16 bases. Per germline, CDR1 MNHNS and CDR2 SASEGT. The CDR3 extends over 13 amino acids. The CDR3 loop reads CASSESWQGGTFF. CDR3 nucleotides: TGTGCCAGCAGTGAAAGTTGGCAGGGAGGGACTTTCTTT.

This clone came up once. This sequence joins TRBV9 and TRBJ2-1; TRBD2 aligns across 7 bases. The length of the CDR3 is 14 residues. Trimming removed 0 bases from V and 8 bases from J; junction bases left unmatched: 5. Germline CDR1 and CDR2: SGDLS and YYNGEE. The CDR3: CASSVVWGGDEQFF. CDR3 coding DNA: TGTGCCAGCAGCGTAGTTTGGGGAGGGGATGAGCAGTTCTTC.

The chain couples TRBV27 to TRBJ1-4, with D maybe TRBD1 (5 bases). Germline values: CDR1 MNHEY, CDR2 SMNVEV (reference sequence). The germline V and J ends were trimmed by 2 bases and 4 bases, with 14 bases remaining between them. The CDR3 extends over 16 amino acids. CDR3 DNA: TGTGCCAGCAGTTTAAACTCGTGGGGCATTAATGAAAAACTGTTTTTT. Protein: CASSLNSWGINEKLFF.

This clone has just a few counts. The V gene is TRBV24-1, the J gene TRBJ2-7; D possibly corresponds to TRBD2 (5 bases). Between the trimmed V and J ends, which lost 10 bases and 3 bases, there was a span of 33 bases. Germline CDR1 KGHDR, CDR2 SFDVKD. The CDR3 sequence is 19 residues long. CDR3 nucleotide sequence: TGTGCCACGGCCCCAAGGCCCCTAAGTGGGAGCGTTATAAACTACGAGCAGTACTTC. It codes for CATAPRPLSGSVINYEQYF.

Remarks on this clone: Other nucleotide sequences from this sample produce the same CDR3. The gene calls are TRBV2 and TRBJ2-2; D call uncertain. Trimming cost V 6 bases and J 5 bases, with 4 bases left between them. In germline, CDR1 is SNHLY, CDR2 FYNNEI. This CDR3 is 11 amino acids long. The CDR3 coding sequence is TGTGCCAGCAGGGGGACCGGGGAGCTGTTTTTT. This sequence encodes CASRGTGELFF.

The chain joins TRBV4-3 to TRBJ2-7; 7 bases fit TRBD1. Germline V lookup: CDR1 LGHNA, CDR2 YSLEER. CDR3 length equals 18 residues. Trimming removed 2 bases from V and 2 bases from J; junction bases left unmatched: 15. CDR3: CASSQFASSRQGTYEQYF. DNA of the CDR3: TGCGCCAGCAGCCAATTTGCTAGCTCCAGACAGGGCACCTACGAGCAGTACTTC.